The 2 T cell receptor beta chains given below trace back to one sample, sequenced in a study of OX40 agonist ivuxolimab in advanced cancers. The method was immunoSEQ multiplex PCR; TCRdb's version includes in-frame clones alone and lacks a portion of them. This sample carries more than 100,000 clones, around 95% of them seen once, and the ten largest clones take roughly 0.15%. Material: CD4+ or CD8+ T cells sorted from blood, obtained in a trial of the OX40 agonist ivuxolimab. These receptor sequences come from an adult with an advanced solid tumor such as melanoma, head and neck, liver or kidney cancer.

The J gene is TRBJ1-4, the V gene TRBV27; D may be TRBD1 (5 bases). The CDR3 extends over 19 amino acids. The V end was cut by 2 bases, the J end by 0 bases, with 19 bases between. The germline V gene has CDR1 MNHEY and CDR2 SMNVEV (reference sequence). In DNA, the CDR3 is TGTGCCAGCAGTTTAAGGCTCGGCAGGGCGGAAGCAACTAATGAAAAACTGTTTTTT. It codes for CASSLRLGRAEATNEKLFF.

The chain has TRBV28 and TRBJ1-6; D is possibly TRBD1 (6 bases). V shed 8 bases and J shed 10 bases, with 18 bases lying between them. The CDR3 length is 14 residues. The germline gives CDR1 MDHEN, CDR2 SYDVKM. CDR3 bases: TGTGCCAGCCGGGAGGGGGTTGTTAGCTCACCCCTCCACTTT. This codes for CASREGVVSSPLHF.